This T cell receptor (beta chain) emerged from a study of blood T cell repertoires in COVID-19. Study context: Spain, Italy and the United States supplied samples that represented acute and convalescent COVID-19. The analysed material was cDNA or gDNA that came from T cells, B-cell-depleted T cells, or PBMCs.

Authors' methods: Researchers report that nucleated cell counts were estimated from reference gene primer amplification. The data were produced by immunoSEQ multiplex PCR, yet TCRdb's version contains in-frame clones alone and is incomplete. D and trimming were read from the DNA, whereas the V and J calls and clone size are those reported in that table. Of some 460,000 clones listed, 80% to 90% were seen once; the top ten hold 4% to 5.5%. V was pared by 6 bases and J by 4 bases, with 10 bases of the junction left unmatched. Germline assignment: CDR1 SGHRS and CDR2 YFSETQ. The CDR3 totals 16 residues.

The chain is built from TRBV5-1 and TRBJ2-3, with 11 bases matching TRBD1. What was sequenced was peripheral blood. The clonotype comes from a woman between 25 and 40 years old with acute or convalescent COVID-19. The CDR3 sequence: CASTRTGTGGPDTQYF. Written as DNA, the CDR3 is TGCGCCAGCACAAGAACCGGGACAGGGGGTCCAGATACGCAGTATTTT.